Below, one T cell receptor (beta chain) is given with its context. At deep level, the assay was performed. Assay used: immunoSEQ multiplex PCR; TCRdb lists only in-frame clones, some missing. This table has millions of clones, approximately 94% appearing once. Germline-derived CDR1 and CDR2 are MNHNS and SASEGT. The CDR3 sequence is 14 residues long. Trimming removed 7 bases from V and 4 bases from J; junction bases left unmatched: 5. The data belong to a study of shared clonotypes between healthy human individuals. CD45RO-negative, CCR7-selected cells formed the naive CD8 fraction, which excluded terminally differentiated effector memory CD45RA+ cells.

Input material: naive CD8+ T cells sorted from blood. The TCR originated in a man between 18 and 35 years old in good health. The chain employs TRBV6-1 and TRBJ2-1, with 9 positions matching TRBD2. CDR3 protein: CASKGSGSYNEQFF. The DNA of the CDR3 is TGTGCCAGCAAGGGTAGCGGGAGTTACAATGAGCAGTTCTTC.